This TCR beta chain was documented in a study of T cell responses to AZD1222 COVID-19 vaccine (dated by TCRdb to the early 2020s). Broadly, across the study: A total of about 240 trial participants underwent TCR sequencing, of whom roughly 210 received two doses of AZD1222 and roughly 25 received two doses of the MenACWY control vaccine. Trial participants were enrolled by age into subgroups of 18-55, 56-69 and 70-plus years, and roughly 150, 30 and 60 TCR-sequenced participants, respectively, were included in these subgroups.

General findings and caveats noted by the study authors: No day 14 peak-response samples were available, so repertoires were characterized only after the peak T cell response. The whole spike protein was spanned by vaccine-associated CD4 TCRs, and dominant responses were seen in regions 160-218 and 743-854. Conclusions about previously exposed vaccinees are limited, since just a handful of AZD1222 recipients were seropositive for SARS-CoV-2 at baseline. The 56-69-year group was small, and its depth increase did not reach significance, likely because of low power. A significant rise in spike-specific TCR breadth and depth was observed after two AZD1222 doses relative to day 0 and relative to MenACWY recipients. Participants were mostly white British and included more females than males, and it was suggested by the authors that clonal diversity may have been underestimated. Reportedly, close to half of the unique spike-specific TCRs recognized epitopes lying outside the regions that are mutated in the B.1.351 and B.1.1.7 variants.

This clone was observed once. What this receptor recognizes is not known. Qualities for individual bases were not recorded, and no much larger clone is one base off. Per the publication, the time point label means: baseline before first vaccination. This sample's treatment or condition label indicates: meningococcal conjugate vaccine given as trial control. The vaccinee samples were drawn from two UK trials, COV001 and COV002, one of which was a single-blind randomized controlled phase 2/3 trial testing AZD1222 (ChAdOx1 nCoV-19) in healthy adults. For TCRbeta chain sequencing, PBMC samples from trial participants were taken at day 0 and at day 28 after the second dose. The CDR3 regions of human TCRbeta chains were analyzed by immunosequencing. On the authors' methods: TCRs in the repertoires were matched against a reference library of SARS-CoV-2-specific TCRs that had been generated with the MIRA antigen-specificity platform. Breadth was defined as the fraction of unique TCRs that were SARS-CoV-2-associated. Depth was defined as the fraction of total T cells that were SARS-CoV-2-associated. Using the MIRA data, every spike-specific TCR was mapped to the spike region that the TCR reacted to and assigned to either a CD4 or a CD8 class. Log10-transformed breadth and depth values were compared by one-way ANOVA with Sidak's multiple comparisons tests. TCRdb re-hosts the immuneACCESS table, in-frame sequences only. Its copies lack some clones; in the studies checked, an unresolved V gene accounts for under half of them, and the cause for the rest is not known. D and trimming were read from the DNA, whereas the V and J calls and clone size are those reported in that table. Present in this sample are 150,000 to 200,000 clones, approximately 87% of which were seen just once. Clones ranked in the top ten supply less than 3% of the sample.

The source was peripheral blood, collected on day 0 of MenACWY control vaccination. The receptor comes from an adult in good health.

In nucleotide form, the sequence is TGTGCCAGCAGCTTGGGCTCGTCGGCAGGCTACACCTTC. Translated, it reads CASSLGSSAGYTF. The chain links TRBV5-5 with TRBJ1-2, with no confidently assigned D gene. V and J are truncated by 0 bases and 8 bases respectively, leaving an intervening sequence of 11 bases. The CDR3 measures 13 amino acids from cysteine to phenylalanine. Just the 39-base CDR3 DNA is kept, in frame starting at base 1. From the germline V gene (reference sequence), CDR1 is SGHKS and CDR2 is YYEKEE.